This entry lists 4 T cell receptor beta chains sequenced from one sample in a study of T cell repertoires in cytomegalovirus infection. TCRdb re-called the reads through MiXCR, storing one row per CDR3 protein. The table lists 250,000 to 300,000 distinct CDR3 sequences, over 8% of them singletons. Sequenced material: PBMCs. The receptors stem from a human donor in good health (CMV status not recorded). Some clones in this sample may be carry-over from other donors' samples.

This clonotype was recorded at least ten times. This sequence joins TRBV7-2 and TRBJ1-2, with 11 positions matching TRBD1. After removal of 2 bases from V and 9 bases from J, the junction contained 14 bases not matched to a gene. In germline, CDR1 is SGHTA, CDR2 FQGNSA. The CDR3 spans 17 residues. The DNA of the CDR3 is TGTGCCAGCAGCTTACCAACCAGAGGGACAGGGGGTCGACGCTACACCTTC. Translation: CASSLPTRGTGGRRYTF.

Only a few counts were recorded for this clonotype. The CDR3 is CASRRTGANTIYF. Here the CDR3 DNA reads TGTGCCAGCAGACGAACAGGGGCAAACACCATATATTTT. This chain uses TRBV6-1 with TRBJ1-3; 7 nucleotides match TRBD1. CDR3 size: 13 residues. V shed 6 bases and J 6 bases; nucleotides not matched to a gene: 5. Looked up from germline, CDR1 is MNHNS and CDR2 is SASEGT.

This clonotype was picked up many times. The chain recombines TRBV7-2 with TRBJ1-1; TRBD1 aligns across 7 bases. V lost 5 bases, J lost 1 base, and 4 bases stayed unmatched. The CDR3 is 14 amino acids. Per germline, CDR1 SGHTA and CDR2 FQGNSA. The CDR3 coding sequence is TGTGCCAGCAGCCCGGGGACAGCGAACACTGAAGCTTTCTTT. Translating it yields CASSPGTANTEAFF.

A remark on this clonotype: At one boundary the junction diverges from the germline segment, which might be a read error. The chain is built from TRBV25-1 and TRBJ2-7; D is ambiguous. This CDR3 has 16 amino acids. CDR1 MGHDK and CDR2 SYGVNS come from the germline V gene. CDR3 region: CASSDSEELSSHEQYF. For the CDR3, the DNA is TGTGCCAGCAGTGACTCTGAGGAATTGAGCTCCCACGAGCAGTACTTC.